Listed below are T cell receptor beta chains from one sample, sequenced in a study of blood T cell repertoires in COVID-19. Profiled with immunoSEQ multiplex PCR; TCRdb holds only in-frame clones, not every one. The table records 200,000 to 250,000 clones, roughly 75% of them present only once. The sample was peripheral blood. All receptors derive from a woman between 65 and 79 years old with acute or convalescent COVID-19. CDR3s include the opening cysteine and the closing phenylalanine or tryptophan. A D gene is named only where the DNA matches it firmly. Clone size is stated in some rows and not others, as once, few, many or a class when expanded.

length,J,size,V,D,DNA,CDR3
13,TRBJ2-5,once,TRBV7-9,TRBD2,TGTGCGGAGACTAGCGGGGACCAAGAGACCCAGTACTTC,CAETSGDQETQYF
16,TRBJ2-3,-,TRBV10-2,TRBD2,TGCGCCAGCAGGGGGATACTAGCGGGGGCCGAGGATACGCAGTATTTT,CASRGILAGAEDTQYF
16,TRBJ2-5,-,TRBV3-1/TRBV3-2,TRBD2,TGTGCCAGCAGCCGATCGCCAGCGGGGGCACAAGAGACCCAGTACTTC,CASSRSPAGAQETQYF
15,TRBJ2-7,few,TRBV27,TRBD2,TGTGCCAGCAGTGAACTAGCGGGGGGCTCCTACGAGCAGTACTTC,CASSELAGGSYEQYF
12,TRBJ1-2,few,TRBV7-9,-,TGTGCCAGCAGCCGCGACAAGGATAGCTACACCTTC,CASSRDKDSYTF
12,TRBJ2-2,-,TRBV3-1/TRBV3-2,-,TGTGCCAGCAGCCCAAACACCGGGGAGCTGTTTTTT,CASSPNTGELFF
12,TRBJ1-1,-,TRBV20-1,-,TGCAGTGCTAGTTGGGCCGGGGCTGAAGCTTTCTTT,CSASWAGAEAFF
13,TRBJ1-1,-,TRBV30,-,TGTGCCTGGGGTTTGAGGGTCTCCACTGAAGCTTTCTTT,CAWGLRVSTEAFF
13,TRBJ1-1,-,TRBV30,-,TGTGCCTTAGCTAAGGAGAGGGCGGCTGAAGCTTTCTTT,CALAKERAAEAFF
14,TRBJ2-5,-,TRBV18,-,TGTGCCAGCTCACCTCCAGCGGGCGGGGAGACCCAGTACTTC,CASSPPAGGETQYF
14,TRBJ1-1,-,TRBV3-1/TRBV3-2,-,TGTGCCAGCCATCAGCGGGGGGGGAACACTGAAGCTTTCTTT,CASHQRGGNTEAFF
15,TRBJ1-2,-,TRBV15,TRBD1,TGTGCCACCAGCAGGACAGGGGGCAGCAACTATGGCTACACCTTC,CATSRTGGSNYGYTF
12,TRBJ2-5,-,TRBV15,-,TGTGCCACCAGCAGACGACACGAGACCCAGTACTTC,CATSRRHETQYF
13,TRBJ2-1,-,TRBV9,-,TGTGCCAGCAGCGCACCTGCGGGTGGGGAGCAGTTCTTC,CASSAPAGGEQFF
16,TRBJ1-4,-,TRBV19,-,TGTGCCAGTAGTATCGGGGGGCGACGGACTAATGAAAAACTGTTTTTT,CASSIGGRRTNEKLFF
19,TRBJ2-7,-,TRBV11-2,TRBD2,TGTGCCAGCAGCTTCCTCCAAACGTCCCTAGCGGGGACAACCTACGAGCAGTACTTC,CASSFLQTSLAGTTYEQYF
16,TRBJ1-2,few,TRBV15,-,TGTGCCACCAGCAGAGCCCGCGACAGACCCTCCTATGGCTACACCTTC,CATSRARDRPSYGYTF
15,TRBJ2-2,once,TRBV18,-,TGTGCCAGCTCGCCGGGCCTAGGGGGAGCCGGGGAGCTGTTTTTT,CASSPGLGGAGELFF
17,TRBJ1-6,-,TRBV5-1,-,TGCGCCAGCAGCTTGGAAGGGACATTCTCCTATAATTCACCCCTCCACTTT,CASSLEGTFSYNSPLHF
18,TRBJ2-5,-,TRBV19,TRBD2,TGTGCCACCGCGGACAGGCGTAATAGCGGGGGCAACCAAGAGACCCAGTACTTC,CATADRRNSGGNQETQYF
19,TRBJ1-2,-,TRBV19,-,TGTGCCAGTACTAACGGAGGGTCCTACACTACTTTAACTAATGATGGCTACACCTTC,CASTNGGSYTTLTNDGYTF
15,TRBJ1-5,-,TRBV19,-,TGTGCCAGTAGTATAGCCAGGGATAGCAATCAGCCCCAGCATTTT,CASSIARDSNQPQHF
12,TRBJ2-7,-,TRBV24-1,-,TGTGCCACCAGCCTTTCACAGGGTGAGCAGTACTTC,CATSLSQGEQYF
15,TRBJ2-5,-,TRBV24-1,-,TGTGCCACCAGTGACCCTGGGAACAGGGAAGAGACCCAGTACTTC,CATSDPGNREETQYF
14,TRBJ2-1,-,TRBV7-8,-,TGTGCCAGCAGCTTAGTAGTACTCTACAATGAGCAGTTCTTC,CASSLVVLYNEQFF
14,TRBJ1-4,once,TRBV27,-,TGTGCCAGCTCAGGGGCCCCGTTTGGGGAAAAACTGTTTTTT,CASSGAPFGEKLFF